Sequencing of this T cell receptor (beta chain) was carried out in a study of cytomegalovirus exposure and HLA in healthy donors. Study-level findings and limits: Cytomegalovirus status was reportedly diagnosed by the classifier with high specificity and sensitivity.

The study ran its PCR with 60 Vbeta and 13 Jbeta primers. Per the original methods: Approximately 12 million of tens of millions of unique TCR beta chains were shared, per a later count. Data came from immunoSEQ multiplex PCR; TCRdb stores just in-frame clones and leaves some out. For V, J and clone size, that table is used; D and trimming come from the DNA. The sample carries tens of thousands of clones, approximately 72% recorded once. Concerning this clone itself: The antigen remains unidentified.

The V gene's germline CDR1 is SGHRS and CDR2 YFSETQ. Trimming removed 4 bases at V and 0 bases at J, with 8 bases between. This CDR3 is built from 14 residues. This sequence was found in a woman aged 30 to 39 in good health and CMV-seropositive. The chain recombines TRBV5-1 with TRBJ2-1; D call uncertain. Source material: PBMCs. The DNA for the CDR3 is TGCGCCAGCAGCCCTATTGTCTCCTACAATGAGCAGTTCTTC. Translating it yields CASSPIVSYNEQFF.